The 22 T cell receptor beta chains below were found in one sample sequenced in a study of cytomegalovirus exposure and HLA in healthy donors. PCR was performed using 60 Vbeta and 13 Jbeta primers. Produced via immunoSEQ multiplex PCR; TCRdb's table is partial and in-frame only. The sample lists about 200,000 clones; 75% to 90% were seen once. The source material was PBMCs. These receptors came from a woman between 25 and 40 years old in good health and CMV-seronegative.

Comment on this clone: The sample contains more than one DNA sequence encoding this CDR3. The chain employs TRBV29-1 and TRBJ1-1; D may be TRBD1 (5 bases). The V end was cut by 3 bases, the J end by 0 bases, with 8 bases between. The CDR3 is 13 amino acids. CDR1 SQVTM and CDR2 ANQGSEA come from the germline V gene. The CDR3 region is CSVETAMNTEAFF. The CDR3 nucleotides are TGCAGCGTTGAGACAGCAATGAACACTGAAGCTTTCTTT.

A remark on this clone: Other nucleotide sequences from this sample produce the same CDR3. The chain carries TRBV5-1 and TRBJ1-1, with a possible D match to TRBD1 (5 bases). There are 13 residues in the CDR3. Germline V CDR1 and CDR2: SGHRS, YFSETQ. Trimming took off 2 bases at V and 5 bases at J, with 10 bases between the two ends. CDR3 coding DNA: TGCGCCAGCAGCTTAGGCGGGGGGACTGAAGCTTTCTTT. It encodes CASSLGGGTEAFF.

The chain joins TRBV11-2 to TRBJ2-5; the D gene is possibly TRBD1 (5 bases). The J call may be incorrect, as the DNA end agrees better with TRBJ2-7. Germline V gene lookup returns CDR1 SGHAT and CDR2 FQNNGV. The CDR3 spans 14 residues. CDR3 DNA: TGTGCCAGCAGCCGACGGGCAGGGTCCTACGAGCAGTACTTC. It translates to CASSRRAGSYEQYF.

The rearrangement uses TRBV2 and TRBJ2-4; D remains ambiguous. Trimming shortened V by 2 bases and J by 1 base, and 3 bases separated the two germline ends. The germline V gene has CDR1 SNHLY and CDR2 FYNNEI. CDR3 size: 13 residues. The CDR3 DNA reads TGTGCCAGCAGTGAACGGGCCAAAAACATTCAGTACTTC. Protein: CASSERAKNIQYF.

The chain joins TRBV4-1 to TRBJ2-5, with 9 bases identical to TRBD1. CDR3 length: 17 residues. V lost 1 base, J lost 2 bases, and 8 bases stayed unmatched. The V gene's germline CDR1 is MGHRA and CDR2 YSYEKL. The CDR3 is CASSQVLTGGQQETQYF. In DNA, the CDR3 is TGCGCCAGCAGCCAAGTTTTAACAGGGGGCCAACAAGAGACCCAGTACTTC.

The rearrangement links TRBV14 to TRBJ2-7; the D gene is possibly TRBD2 (5 bases). There are 15 residues in the CDR3. Germline V gene sequence: CDR1 SGHDN, CDR2 FVKESK. The V gene lost 1 base and the J gene lost 0 bases, with 10 bases spanning the gap. CDR3 DNA sequence: TGTGCCAGCAGCCAAGGCCGGGGTCGCTCCTACGAGCAGTACTTC. Translated: CASSQGRGRSYEQYF.

Worth noting for this clone: This sample also contains other DNA sequences that code for the same CDR3. The gene calls are TRBV5-1 and TRBJ2-5; D is perhaps TRBD2 (5 bases). CDR3 size: 14 residues. Germline CDR1 reads SGHRS; CDR2 reads YFSETQ. Between the trimmed V and J ends, which lost 0 bases and 2 bases, there was a span of 8 bases. In DNA, the CDR3 is TGCGCCAGCAGCTTGGTATCGGGGCAAGAGACCCAGTACTTC. Residues: CASSLVSGQETQYF.

This chain links TRBV27 with TRBJ2-5; 8 nucleotides align to TRBD2. CDR1 is MNHEY and CDR2 is SMNVEV in the germline V gene (reference sequence). The V segment lost 0 bases and the J segment 4 bases; nucleotides outside the gene matches: 10. The CDR3 spans 17 residues. Here the CDR3 DNA reads TGTGCCAGCAGTTTATCCGGACCGGGGGGGGAAGGAGAGACCCAGTACTTC. Its translation: CASSLSGPGGEGETQYF.

The chain carries TRBV7-9 and TRBJ2-2, with 8 bases lining up with TRBD2. The V and J ends lost 10 bases and 6 bases, in that order; junction bases with no gene match: 13. The CDR3 totals 15 residues. Looked up from germline, CDR1 is SEHNR and CDR2 is FQNEAQ (reference sequence). The chain's CDR3 is CATPLSGGVPGELFF. The CDR3 nucleotides read TGTGCCACCCCCCTTTCCGGGGGGGTACCCGGGGAGCTGTTTTTT.

This chain uses TRBV5-1 with TRBJ2-5, with TRBD1 as a possible D gene (6 bases). The germline V gene encodes CDR1 SGHRS and CDR2 YFSETQ. CDR3 length equals 17 residues. Trimming removed 0 bases at V and 1 base at J, with 16 bases between. Here the CDR3 reads CASSLALGGGAQETQYF. Written as DNA, the CDR3 is TGCGCCAGCAGCTTGGCCTTAGGGGGTGGGGCCCAAGAGACCCAGTACTTC.

CDR3 residues: CASSTNVGGPGEQYF. CDR3 sequence (DNA): TGTGCCAGCAGCACCAACGTGGGAGGGCCGGGAGAGCAGTACTTC. The chain carries TRBV9 and TRBJ2-7, with 7 bases fitting TRBD2. The CDR3 has 15 residues. From germline, CDR1 is SGDLS and CDR2 YYNGEE. J gave up 7 bases and V 4 bases, and 14 bases lay outside the gene matches.

J is TRBJ2-3 and V is TRBV7-9; D remains unclear. This CDR3 is built from 14 residues. V lost 6 bases to trimming and J lost 2 bases, with 12 bases between them. CDR1 and CDR2 from the germline V gene are SEHNR and FQNEAQ (reference sequence). CDR3 sequence reads: CASRSTQTTDTQYF. CDR3 DNA: TGTGCCAGCAGGTCGACACAGACCACAGATACGCAGTATTTT. The variable domain in full, completed from reference TRBV7-9 and TRBJ2-3, reads DTGVSQNPRHKITKRGQNVTFRCDPISEHNRLYWYRQTLGQGPEFLTYFQNEAQLEKSRLLSDRFSAERPKGSFSTLEIQRTEQGDSAMYLCASRSTQTTDTQYFGPGTRLTVL.

V usage is TRBV10-2 and J usage is TRBJ2-5; perhaps TRBD2 as D (6 bases). Trimming took 4 bases from V and 7 from J, leaving 13 bases between them. This CDR3 comprises 13 residues. CDR1 and CDR2 (germline): WSHSY, SAAADI. CDR3 DNA sequence: TGCGCCAGCAGTGGGGGCCTCGGGGGGACCCAGTACTTC. This sequence encodes CASSGGLGGTQYF.

The chain is built from TRBV28 and TRBJ1-2, with 7 bases identical to TRBD1. The CDR3 covers 14 residues. Trimming removed 8 bases from V and 5 bases from J; junction bases left unmatched: 11. The germline V gene has CDR1 MDHEN and CDR2 SYDVKM. The CDR3 sequence: CASGIQGPSYGYTF. The DNA for the CDR3 is TGTGCCAGCGGAATACAGGGGCCCTCTTATGGCTACACCTTC.

V usage is TRBV6-4 and J usage is TRBJ1-6; weak D call: TRBD1 (5 bases). Trimming shortened V by 3 bases and J by 10 bases, and 13 bases separated the two germline ends. The CDR3 has 14 residues. Germline CDR1 is MRHNA and CDR2 is SNTAGT. The CDR3 DNA follows: TGTGCCAGCAGTGAGGGGCTCCTTGGATCACCCCTCCACTTT. This codes for CASSEGLLGSPLHF.

The chain carries TRBV27 and TRBJ2-1; 11 bases are a match to TRBD1. This CDR3 contains 13 residues. Germline lookup yields CDR1 MNHEY and CDR2 SMNVEV (reference sequence). With 10 bases clipped from V and 4 bases from J, the junction kept 3 bases outside the gene matches. This CDR3 reads CATGTGGYNEQFF. CDR3 in DNA: TGTGCCACGGGGACAGGGGGTTACAATGAGCAGTTCTTC.

This chain uses TRBV27 with TRBJ2-1; 11 bases are shared with TRBD2. The CDR3 has 16 residues. The V and J ends lost 6 bases and 3 bases, in that order; junction bases with no gene match: 7. Per germline, CDR1 MNHEY and CDR2 SMNVEV (reference sequence). The CDR3 reads CASSSNSGRDYNEQFF. The CDR3 region has the DNA TGTGCCAGCAGCTCCAATAGCGGGAGGGACTACAATGAGCAGTTCTTC.

The chain carries TRBV28 and TRBJ1-5; D perhaps matches TRBD1 (5 bases). The length of the CDR3 is 14 residues. Germline CDR1 is MDHEN and CDR2 is SYDVKM. V was clipped by 4 bases and J by 1 base, with 8 bases between them. CDR3 sequence (DNA): TGTGCCAGCAGTTCCGGGGGAAGCAATCAGCCCCAGCATTTT. As protein: CASSSGGSNQPQHF.

This chain links TRBV20-1 with TRBJ2-5; no clear D. V was clipped by 3 bases and J by 5 bases, with 7 bases between them. This CDR3 comprises 11 residues. Germline V gene data show CDR1 as DFQATT and CDR2 as SNEGSKA (reference sequence). The CDR3 reads CSASSVETQYF. CDR3 nucleotides: TGCAGTGCTAGTTCAGTCGAGACCCAGTACTTC.

The V and J genes are TRBV7-9 and TRBJ2-2; TRBD2 might be the D (6 bases). Deletions cut 3 bases from V and 6 bases from J, with 17 bases between. The CDR3 totals 16 residues. Germline loops: CDR1 SEHNR, CDR2 FQNEAQ (reference sequence). The CDR3 DNA sequence: TGTGCCAGCAGCTTTCGCCGGGCGGGGTTATCCGGGGAGCTGTTTTTT. Translation: CASSFRRAGLSGELFF. Looking up the rest from reference TRBV7-9 and TRBJ2-2 gives the full variable domain: DTGVSQNPRHKITKRGQNVTFRCDPISEHNRLYWYRQTLGQGPEFLTYFQNEAQLEKSRLLSDRFSAERPKGSFSTLEIQRTEQGDSAMYLCASSFRRAGLSGELFFGEGSRLTVL.

The rearrangement links TRBV6-1 to TRBJ1-5; D is possibly TRBD1 (6 bases). V dropped 4 bases and J dropped 1 base, with 11 bases sitting between them. CDR1 is MNHNS and CDR2 is SASEGT in the germline V gene. This CDR3 contains 15 residues. DNA of the CDR3: TGTGCCAGCAGTGCACAGGGCATGAGCAATCAGCCCCAGCATTTT. Its translation is CASSAQGMSNQPQHF.

The genes are TRBV13 and TRBJ2-3; possibly TRBD2 for D (7 bases). The CDR3 contains 19 residues. Germline CDR1 reads PRHDT; CDR2 reads FYEKMQ (reference sequence). Trimming cost V 5 bases and J 0 bases, with 24 bases left between them. The CDR3 coding sequence is TGTGCCAGCAGCCCTAGGGGGGCGGGGGCATCCTATAGCACAGATACGCAGTATTTT. Protein product: CASSPRGAGASYSTDTQYF.